This T cell receptor (beta chain) was sequenced in a study of CD8 T cells in ankylosing spondylitis. General study results and limits: Made up of under ten highly homologous variants, a TCR beta motif appeared characteristic of ankylosing spondylitis blood.

The trim removed 2 bases at V and 2 bases at J, leaving 1 base unmatched. This CDR3 region has 14 residues. The germline gives CDR1 SQVTM, CDR2 ANQGSEA. Each CDR3 protein is one row after TCRdb ran MiXCR on the 5' RACE reads. The data hold around 540,000 distinct CDR3 sequences, with about 13% observed a single time. In this sample, this clonotype turned up a few times. As yet, its antigen is unknown. This clonotype was sampled from a male donor with ankylosing spondylitis. The chain recombines TRBV29-1 with TRBJ2-1; 9 bases fit TRBD1. Sequences were obtained from blood, either unsorted or a sorted T cell fraction (not recorded which). As DNA, the CDR3 is TGCAGCGTTGAAAGGGACAGGGCCTACAATGAGCAGTTCTTC. Its translation is CSVERDRAYNEQFF.